A single sample gave rise to the 2 T cell receptor beta chains below, sequenced in a study of CD8+CD57+ T cells in acquired aplastic anemia. TCR beta VDJ and CDR3 profiles were obtained from a genomic DNA template. TCRdb reprocessed the reads via MiXCR and lists one record per CDR3 protein. The profile shows hundreds of thousands of distinct CDR3 sequences, 55% to 75% of them singletons. Source material: sorted CD4+, CD8+, or CD8+CD57+ T cells (not recorded which) from PBMCs. The receptors come from a human donor in good health, serving as a control.

This clonotype was recorded only once. V and J are TRBV7-9 and TRBJ1-2; 7 bases map to TRBD1. The CDR3 consists of 15 residues. J was trimmed by 2 bases and V by 1 base; bases with no gene match: 4. CDR1 and CDR2 (germline): SEHNR, FQNEAQ (reference sequence). The chain's CDR3 is CASSLVGTANYGYTF. CDR3 nucleotide sequence: TGTGCCAGCAGCTTAGTCGGGACAGCCAACTATGGCTACACCTTC.

As DNA, the CDR3 is TGTGCCAGCAGTGAAGCGGACAGCCGTAATTATCGCCTCCACTTT. Its protein is CASSEADSRNYRLHF. The rearrangement joins TRBV7-9 to TRBJ1-6, with a possible D match to TRBD1 (6 bases). The V gene's germline CDR1 is SEHNR and CDR2 FQNEAQ (reference sequence). V was shortened by 6 bases and J by 15 bases, with 24 bases between the two germline ends. The CDR3 loop spans 15 amino acids.